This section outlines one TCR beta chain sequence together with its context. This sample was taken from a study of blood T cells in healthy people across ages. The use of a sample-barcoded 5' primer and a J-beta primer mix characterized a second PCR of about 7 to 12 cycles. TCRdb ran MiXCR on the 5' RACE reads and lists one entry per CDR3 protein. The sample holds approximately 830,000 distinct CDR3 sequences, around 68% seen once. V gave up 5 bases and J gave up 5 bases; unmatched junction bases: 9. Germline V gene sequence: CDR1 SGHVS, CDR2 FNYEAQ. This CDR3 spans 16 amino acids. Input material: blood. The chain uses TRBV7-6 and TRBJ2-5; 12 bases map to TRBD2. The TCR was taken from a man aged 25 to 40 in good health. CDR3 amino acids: CASSAQTSGGFETQYF. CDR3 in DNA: TGTGCCAGCAGCGCCCAAACTAGCGGGGGGTTTGAGACCCAGTACTTC.